In this sample, the clone carrying this T cell receptor beta chain turned up many times. Trimming took 0 bases from V and 6 from J; bases not matched to a gene: 6. Germline V gene data show CDR1 as SGHDN and CDR2 as FVKESK. The length of the CDR3 is 15 residues. This sample was included in a study of early T cells in non-severe SARS-CoV-2 infection. From the 5' RACE reads, TCRdb called clonotypes with MiXCR, one entry per CDR3 protein. Among 30,000 to 35,000 distinct CDR3 sequences listed, more than 4% were seen once. Input material: whole blood. This receptor was obtained from an adult who was a healthcare worker with PCR-confirmed SARS-CoV-2 infection or an uninfected control (not recorded which). This chain joins TRBV14 and TRBJ2-3; 7 bases agree with TRBD2. As DNA, the CDR3 is TGTGCCAGCAGCCAAGAGAGACTAGCAACCGATACGCAGTATTTT. Protein: CASSQERLATDTQYF.